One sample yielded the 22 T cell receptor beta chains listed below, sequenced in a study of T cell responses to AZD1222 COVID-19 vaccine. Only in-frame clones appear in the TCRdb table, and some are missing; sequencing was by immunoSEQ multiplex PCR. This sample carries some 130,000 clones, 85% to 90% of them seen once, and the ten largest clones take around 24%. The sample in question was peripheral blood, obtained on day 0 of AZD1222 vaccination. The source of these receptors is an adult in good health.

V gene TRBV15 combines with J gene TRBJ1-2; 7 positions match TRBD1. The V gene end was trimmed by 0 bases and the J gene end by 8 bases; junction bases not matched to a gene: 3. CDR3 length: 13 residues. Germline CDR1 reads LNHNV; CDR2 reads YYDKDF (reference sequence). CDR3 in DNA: TGTGCCACCAGCAGAGATCCAGGGGGGGGCTACACCTTC. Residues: CATSRDPGGGYTF. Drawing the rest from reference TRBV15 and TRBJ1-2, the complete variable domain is DAMVIQNPRYQVTQFGKPVTLSCSQTLNHNVMYWYQQKSSQAPKLLFHYYDKDFNNEADTPDNFQSRRPNTSFCFLDIRSPGLGDTAMYLCATSRDPGGGYTFGSGTRLTVV.

The DNA of the CDR3 is TGTGCCAGCTCTCCTTATGATTTGACTAGCTATGGCTACACCTTC. Residues: CASSPYDLTSYGYTF. J is TRBJ1-2 and V is TRBV18, with no clear D. The CDR3 has 15 residues. Germline-derived CDR1 and CDR2 are KGHSH and LQKENI. Trimming took 6 bases from V and 4 from J, leaving 18 bases between them.

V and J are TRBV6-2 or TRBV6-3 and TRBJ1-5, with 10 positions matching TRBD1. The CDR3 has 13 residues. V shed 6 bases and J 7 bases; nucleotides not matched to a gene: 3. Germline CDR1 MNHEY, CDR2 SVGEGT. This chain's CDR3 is CASSGQGVQPQHF. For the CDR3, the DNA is TGTGCCAGCAGCGGACAGGGGGTCCAGCCCCAGCATTTT.

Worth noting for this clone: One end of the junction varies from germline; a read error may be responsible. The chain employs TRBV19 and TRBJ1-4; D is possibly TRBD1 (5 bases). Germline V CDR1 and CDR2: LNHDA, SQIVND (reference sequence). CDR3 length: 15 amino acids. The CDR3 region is CASGPGRGHREILFF. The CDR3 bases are TGTGCCAGCGGCCCCGGACGGGGCCACCGGGAAATACTGTTTTTT. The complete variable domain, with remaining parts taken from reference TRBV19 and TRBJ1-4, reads DGGITQSPKYLFRKEGQNVTLSCEQNLNHDAMYWYRQDPGQGLRLIYYSQIVNDFQKGDIAEGYSVSREKKESFPLTVTSAQKNPTAFYLCASGPGRGHREILFFGSGTQLSVL.

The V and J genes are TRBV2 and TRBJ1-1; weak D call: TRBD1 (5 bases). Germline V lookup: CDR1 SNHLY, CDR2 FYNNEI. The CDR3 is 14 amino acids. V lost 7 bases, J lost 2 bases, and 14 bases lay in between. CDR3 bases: TGTGCCAGCATGCGGGGGACGTCTAACACTGAAGCTTTCTTT. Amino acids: CASMRGTSNTEAFF.

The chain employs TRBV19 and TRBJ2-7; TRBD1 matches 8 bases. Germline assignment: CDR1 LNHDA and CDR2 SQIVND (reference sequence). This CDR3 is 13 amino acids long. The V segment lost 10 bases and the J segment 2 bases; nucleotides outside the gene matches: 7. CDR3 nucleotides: TGTGCCACCGGACAGGGCTTAACCTACGAGCAGTACTTC. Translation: CATGQGLTYEQYF.

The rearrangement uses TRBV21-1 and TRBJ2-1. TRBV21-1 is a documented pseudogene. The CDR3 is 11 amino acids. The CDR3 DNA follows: TGTGCCAGCAGAATCTACAATGAGCAGTTCTTC. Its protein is CASRIYNEQFF.

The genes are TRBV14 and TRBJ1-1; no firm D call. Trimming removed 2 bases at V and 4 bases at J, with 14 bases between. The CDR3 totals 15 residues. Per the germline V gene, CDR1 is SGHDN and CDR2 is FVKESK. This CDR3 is CASSQSRPPVTEAFF. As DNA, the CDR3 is TGTGCCAGCAGCCAATCACGGCCCCCGGTCACTGAAGCTTTCTTT. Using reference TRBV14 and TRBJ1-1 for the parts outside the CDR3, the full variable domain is EAGVTQFPSHSVIEKGQTVTLRCDPISGHDNLYWYRRVMGKEIKFLLHFVKESKQDESGMPNNRFLAERTGGTYSTLKVQPAELEDSGVYFCASSQSRPPVTEAFFGQGTRLTVV.

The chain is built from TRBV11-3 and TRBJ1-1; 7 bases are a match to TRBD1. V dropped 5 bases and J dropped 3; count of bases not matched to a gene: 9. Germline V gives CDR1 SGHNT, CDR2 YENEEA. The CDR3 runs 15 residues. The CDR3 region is CASSRTGVVDTEAFF. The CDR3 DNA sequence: TGTGCCAGCAGCCGTACAGGGGTGGTGGACACTGAAGCTTTCTTT.

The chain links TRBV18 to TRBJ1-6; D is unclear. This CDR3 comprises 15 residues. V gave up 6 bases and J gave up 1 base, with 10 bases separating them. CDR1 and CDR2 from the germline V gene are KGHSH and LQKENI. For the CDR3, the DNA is TGTGCCAGCTCGGAGGGTAAATCCTATAATTCACCCCTCCACTTT. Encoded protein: CASSEGKSYNSPLHF.

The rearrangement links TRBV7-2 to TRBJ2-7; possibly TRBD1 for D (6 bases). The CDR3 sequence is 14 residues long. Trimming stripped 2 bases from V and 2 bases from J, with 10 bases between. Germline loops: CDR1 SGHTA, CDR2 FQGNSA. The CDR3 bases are TGTGCCAGCAGCTTACCAGGGGTTACCTACGAGCAGTACTTC. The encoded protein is CASSLPGVTYEQYF.

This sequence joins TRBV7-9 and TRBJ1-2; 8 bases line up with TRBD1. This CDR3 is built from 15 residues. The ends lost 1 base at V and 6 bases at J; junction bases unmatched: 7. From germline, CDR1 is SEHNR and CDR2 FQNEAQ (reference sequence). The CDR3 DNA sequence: TGTGCCAGCAGCTTAGGGACAGGGTGGGAGGATGGCTACACCTTC. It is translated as CASSLGTGWEDGYTF.

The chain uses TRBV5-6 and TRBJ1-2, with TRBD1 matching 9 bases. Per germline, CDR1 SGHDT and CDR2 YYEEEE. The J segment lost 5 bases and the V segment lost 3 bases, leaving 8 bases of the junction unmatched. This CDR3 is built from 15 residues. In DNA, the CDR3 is TGTGCCAGCAGCTCGGGACAGGGTTTTGGGTATGGCTACACCTTC. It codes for CASSSGQGFGYGYTF.

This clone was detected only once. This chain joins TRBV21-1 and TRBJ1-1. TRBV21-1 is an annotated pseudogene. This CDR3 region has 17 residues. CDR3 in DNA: TGTGCCAGCAGCACAGACGGGGTTGGGGGAGAGAACACTGAAGCTTTCTTT. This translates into CASSTDGVGGENTEAFF.

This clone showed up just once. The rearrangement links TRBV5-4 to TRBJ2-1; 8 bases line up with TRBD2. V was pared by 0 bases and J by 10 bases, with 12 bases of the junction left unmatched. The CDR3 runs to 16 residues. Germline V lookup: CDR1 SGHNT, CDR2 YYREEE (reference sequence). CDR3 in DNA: TGTGCCAGCAGCTTGGCCTCCCGTGGGCGGGGGGCCGAGCAGTTCTTC. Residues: CASSLASRGRGAEQFF.

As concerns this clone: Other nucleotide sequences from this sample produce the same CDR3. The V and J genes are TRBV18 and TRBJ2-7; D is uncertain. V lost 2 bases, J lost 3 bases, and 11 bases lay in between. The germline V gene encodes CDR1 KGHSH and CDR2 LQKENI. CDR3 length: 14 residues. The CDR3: CASSPGTANYEQYF. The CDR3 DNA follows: TGTGCCAGCTCACCAGGAACAGCTAACTACGAGCAGTACTTC.

CDR3 DNA sequence: TGTGCCAGCACATCGAGGGGATGGGAATCACCCCTCCACTTT. Protein: CASTSRGWESPLHF. The chain uses TRBV19 and TRBJ1-6; D is perhaps TRBD1 (5 bases). Germline V gene data show CDR1 as LNHDA and CDR2 as SQIVND (reference sequence). V was shortened by 9 bases and J by 10 bases, with 19 bases between the two germline ends. The length of the CDR3 is 14 residues. Combining the CDR3 with reference TRBV19 and TRBJ1-6 gives the whole variable domain DGGITQSPKYLFRKEGQNVTLSCEQNLNHDAMYWYRQDPGQGLRLIYYSQIVNDFQKGDIAEGYSVSREKKESFPLTVTSAQKNPTAFYLCASTSRGWESPLHFGNGTRLTVT.

CDR3 in DNA: TGTGCCAGCAGCCGACTTTACGGGGGGGACATTCAGTACTTC. The encoded protein is CASSRLYGGDIQYF. The chain combines TRBV11-2 with TRBJ2-4; 8 bases map to TRBD2. In germline, CDR1 is SGHAT, CDR2 FQNNGV. Trimming cost V 5 bases and J 8 bases; bases outside gene matches: 8. The CDR3 is made up of 14 amino acids.

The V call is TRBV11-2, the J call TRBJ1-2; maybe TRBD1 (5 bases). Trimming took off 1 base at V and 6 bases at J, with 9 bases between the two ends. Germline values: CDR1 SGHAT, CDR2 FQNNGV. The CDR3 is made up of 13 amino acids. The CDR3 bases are TGTGCCAGCAGCTTAGTATTGGGGGATGGCTACACCTTC. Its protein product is CASSLVLGDGYTF.

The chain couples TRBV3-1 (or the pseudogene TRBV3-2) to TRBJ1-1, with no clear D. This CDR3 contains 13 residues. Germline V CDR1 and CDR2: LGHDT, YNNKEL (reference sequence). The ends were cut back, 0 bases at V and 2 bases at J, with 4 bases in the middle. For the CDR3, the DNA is TGTGCCAGCAGCCAAGATATTAACACTGAAGCTTTCTTT. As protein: CASSQDINTEAFF.

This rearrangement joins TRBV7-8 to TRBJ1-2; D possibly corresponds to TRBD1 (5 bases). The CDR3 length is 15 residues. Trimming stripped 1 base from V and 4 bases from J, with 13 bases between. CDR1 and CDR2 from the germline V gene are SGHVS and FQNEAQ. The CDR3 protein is CASSLEGVAGYGYTF. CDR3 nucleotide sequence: TGTGCCAGCAGCTTAGAAGGGGTCGCCGGCTATGGCTACACCTTC.

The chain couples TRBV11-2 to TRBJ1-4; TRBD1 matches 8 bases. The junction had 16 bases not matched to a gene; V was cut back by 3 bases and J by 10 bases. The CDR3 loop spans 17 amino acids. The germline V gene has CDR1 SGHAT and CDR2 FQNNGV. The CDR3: CASSFPPSTGGKGKLFF. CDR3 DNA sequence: TGTGCCAGCAGCTTCCCCCCCTCTACAGGGGGTAAGGGAAAACTGTTTTTT.